Listed here are 27 T cell receptor beta chains from one sample, sequenced in a study of CD8 T cells in ankylosing spondylitis. TCRdb reprocessed the 5' RACE reads via MiXCR and lists one record per CDR3 protein. The profile shows approximately 42,000 distinct CDR3 sequences, more than 3% of them singletons. The sample consisted of blood, either unsorted or a sorted T cell fraction (not recorded which). These TCRs come from a female donor with ankylosing spondylitis or in good health (not recorded which).

This clonotype has ten or more counts. This chain uses TRBV9 with TRBJ1-2; no firm D call. This CDR3 contains 12 residues. V dropped 5 bases and J dropped 1 base, with 6 bases sitting between them. Looked up from germline, CDR1 is SGDLS and CDR2 is YYNGEE. CDR3 coding DNA: TGTGCCAGCAGGGAGCGTAACTATGGCTACACCTTC. Its translation: CASRERNYGYTF.

This clonotype is large within its sample. The junction departs from germline at one end; a sequencing error may be responsible. This chain uses TRBV9 with TRBJ2-2, with D possibly called TRBD1 or TRBD2 (6 bases each). Germline lookup yields CDR1 SGDLS and CDR2 YYNGEE. The CDR3 contains 14 residues. The CDR3 DNA reads TGTGCCAGCAGCGCGACTAGTACGGAGGGGGGGCTGTTTTTT. Protein: CASSATSTEGGLFF.

CDR3 DNA sequence: TGTGCCAGCAGCGTAAACCCCCGGGGGCTTGAGGAAAAACTGTTTTTT. Its protein product is CASSVNPRGLEEKLFF. The rearrangement uses TRBV9 and TRBJ1-4, with D perhaps TRBD1 (6 bases). This CDR3 comprises 16 residues. Trimming removed 1 base from V and 8 bases from J, with 18 bases in between. Looked up from germline, CDR1 is SGDLS and CDR2 is YYNGEE.

The rearrangement joins TRBV9 to TRBJ1-1, with no clear D. Between the trimmed V and J ends, which lost 0 bases and 9 bases, there was a span of 15 bases. The V gene's germline CDR1 is SGDLS and CDR2 YYNGEE. This CDR3 has 14 amino acids. CDR3 DNA: TGTGCCAGCAGCGTAGCTACCGGAGGAACCCAAGCTTTCTTT. Residues: CASSVATGGTQAFF.

This clonotype was detected many times. The V call is TRBV9, the J call TRBJ1-1; unclear D gene. V shed 0 bases and J shed 4 bases, with 10 bases lying between them. CDR3 length: 14 amino acids. The germline CDR1 and CDR2 sequences are SGDLS and YYNGEE. CDR3 sequence (DNA): TGTGCCAGCAGCGTAGCTCCCGGGTCCACTGAAGCTTTCTTT. Amino acid sequence: CASSVAPGSTEAFF.

At least ten counts were recorded for this clonotype. This chain joins TRBV9 and TRBJ2-7; D unclear. Deletions cut 0 bases from V and 2 bases from J, with 9 bases between. Germline loops: CDR1 SGDLS, CDR2 YYNGEE. The CDR3 sequence is 14 residues long. Written as DNA, the CDR3 is TGTGCCAGCAGCGTAGAAGGGCTTCCCTACGAGCAGTACTTC. It translates to CASSVEGLPYEQYF.

This clonotype was counted at least ten times. The V call is TRBV9, the J call TRBJ2-2, with a possible D match to TRBD1 (5 bases). The CDR3 runs to 16 residues. Germline lookup yields CDR1 SGDLS and CDR2 YYNGEE. V was shortened by 0 bases and J by 1 base, with 10 bases between the two germline ends. The DNA for the CDR3 is TGTGCCAGCAGCGTAGTCGGGCAGGGGAACACCGGGGAGCTGTTTTTT. Residues: CASSVVGQGNTGELFF.

The gene calls are TRBV9 and TRBJ1-5; D ambiguous. The CDR3 runs 15 residues. V lost 0 bases and J 2 bases, leaving 9 bases between the germline ends. Germline V gives CDR1 SGDLS, CDR2 YYNGEE. The CDR3: CASSVGPKGNQPQHF. The CDR3 nucleotides are TGTGCCAGCAGCGTAGGGCCCAAAGGCAATCAGCCCCAGCATTTT.

This clonotype was observed many times. The genes are TRBV9 and TRBJ1-2; D is unresolved. Deletions cut 1 base from V and 2 bases from J, with 3 bases between. The germline gives CDR1 SGDLS, CDR2 YYNGEE. This CDR3 region has 12 residues. The CDR3 loop is CASSVLNYGYTF. Written as DNA, the CDR3 is TGTGCCAGCAGCGTACTAAACTATGGCTACACCTTC.

This clonotype was seen many times. This rearrangement joins TRBV9 to TRBJ2-1; D remains unclear. V was trimmed by 3 bases and J by 2 bases, leaving 12 bases between them. The CDR3 length is 15 residues. The germline V gene encodes CDR1 SGDLS and CDR2 YYNGEE. CDR3 sequence: CASSAEGVTYNEQFF. CDR3 nucleotides: TGTGCCAGCAGCGCCGAAGGCGTGACCTACAATGAGCAGTTCTTC.

This clonotype has ten or more counts. The chain uses TRBV1 and TRBJ1-2. TRBV1 is a recognized pseudogene. The CDR3 runs 13 residues. The CDR3: CTSSLVEGDGYTF. CDR3 bases: TGCACCAGCAGCCTGGTTGAGGGCGATGGCTACACCTTC.

This clonotype appeared many times. This chain joins TRBV9 and TRBJ1-1; D ambiguous. Deletions cut 0 bases from V and 1 base from J, with 13 bases between. Germline V gene data show CDR1 as SGDLS and CDR2 as YYNGEE. This CDR3 comprises 16 residues. The CDR3, as DNA: TGTGCCAGCAGCGTAGCTACAGTGGCGGGGAACACTGAAGCTTTCTTT. Translation: CASSVATVAGNTEAFF. Drawing the rest from reference TRBV9 and TRBJ1-1, the complete variable domain is DSGVTQTPKHLITATGQRVTLRCSPRSGDLSVYWYQQSLDQGLQFLIQYYNGEERAKGNILERFSAQQFPDLHSELNLSSLELGDSALYFCASSVATVAGNTEAFFGQGTRLTVV.

This clonotype was detected ten times or more. V usage is TRBV9 and J usage is TRBJ2-5; tentative D call: TRBD1 (8 bases). The germline V and J ends were trimmed by 3 bases and 5 bases, with 14 bases remaining between them. This CDR3 has 14 residues. Germline assignment: CDR1 SGDLS and CDR2 YYNGEE. CDR3 sequence: CASSAYRGGETQYF. In nucleotides, the CDR3 is TGTGCCAGCAGCGCCTACAGGGGGGGGGAGACCCAGTACTTC.

This clonotype was observed a handful of times. The V call is TRBV9, the J call TRBJ1-6, with D tentatively TRBD1 (6 bases). This CDR3 is built from 15 residues. Germline V gives CDR1 SGDLS, CDR2 YYNGEE. V lost 0 bases to trimming and J lost 6 bases, with 10 bases between them. CDR3 DNA sequence: TGTGCCAGCAGCGTAGCTACAGGGAGTAATTCACCCCTCCACTTT. This codes for CASSVATGSNSPLHF.

This clonotype was recorded many times. V gene TRBV9 combines with J gene TRBJ1-6, with D possibly TRBD1 on 6 matching bases. Trimming took off 3 bases at V and 7 bases at J, with 14 bases between the two ends. The CDR3 is 15 residues long. The germline V gene encodes CDR1 SGDLS and CDR2 YYNGEE. CDR3: CASSATGPGNSPLHF. The CDR3 DNA follows: TGTGCCAGCAGCGCGACAGGTCCTGGGAATTCACCCCTCCACTTT.

This clonotype was recorded at least ten times. The rearrangement links TRBV9 to TRBJ1-1, with a weak D call TRBD1 (6 bases). Germline V CDR1 and CDR2: SGDLS, YYNGEE. Trimming removed 4 bases from V and 5 bases from J, with 18 bases in between. CDR3 size: 15 residues. The CDR3 coding sequence is TGTGCCAGCAGCTCAGGGGCCCAACCAGGAACTGAAGCTTTCTTT. Encoded protein: CASSSGAQPGTEAFF.

This clonotype was picked up many times. The gene calls are TRBV9 and TRBJ2-3; D possibly corresponds to TRBD2 (6 bases). CDR3 length equals 15 residues. CDR1 SGDLS and CDR2 YYNGEE come from the germline V gene. The V gene lost 0 bases and the J gene lost 2 bases, with 10 bases spanning the gap. CDR3 region: CASSVVGGDTDTQYF. The CDR3 coding sequence is TGTGCCAGCAGCGTAGTTGGAGGGGACACAGATACGCAGTATTTT.

Ten or more counts support this clonotype. The chain is built from TRBV9 and TRBJ2-5; no firm D call. V shed 4 bases and J shed 3 bases, with 13 bases lying between them. This CDR3 has 14 amino acids. The germline V gene encodes CDR1 SGDLS and CDR2 YYNGEE. The DNA of the CDR3 is TGTGCCAGCAGCCCCGGCGAGGCTAAAGAGACCCAGTACTTC. It translates to CASSPGEAKETQYF.

By share of the sample, this clonotype is medium-sized (0.01 to 0.1%). This sequence joins TRBV9 and TRBJ1-4; 8 bases agree with TRBD1. Germline V gene lookup returns CDR1 SGDLS and CDR2 YYNGEE. The CDR3 consists of 18 residues. J gave up 8 bases and V 0 bases, and 15 bases lay outside the gene matches. CDR3: CASSVGWTSGGVREKLFF. The CDR3 DNA reads TGTGCCAGCAGCGTAGGATGGACCTCAGGGGGCGTGAGAGAAAAACTGTTTTTT. Supplemented by reference TRBV9 and TRBJ1-4, the full variable domain reads DSGVTQTPKHLITATGQRVTLRCSPRSGDLSVYWYQQSLDQGLQFLIQYYNGEERAKGNILERFSAQQFPDLHSELNLSSLELGDSALYFCASSVGWTSGGVREKLFFGSGTQLSVL.

This clonotype came up many times. V gene TRBV9 combines with J gene TRBJ1-2; D is unresolved. V was shortened by 4 bases and J by 0 bases, with 13 bases between the two germline ends. Germline assignment: CDR1 SGDLS and CDR2 YYNGEE. This CDR3 is 15 amino acids long. The CDR3 is CASSTPGKANYGYTF. CDR3 DNA: TGTGCCAGCAGCACCCCCGGGAAAGCTAACTATGGCTACACCTTC.

This clonotype was seen at least ten times. The chain couples TRBV9 to TRBJ2-1, with 8 bases lining up with TRBD2. From germline, CDR1 is SGDLS and CDR2 YYNGEE. The CDR3 totals 16 residues. The V and J ends lost 2 bases and 0 bases, in that order; junction bases with no gene match: 4. The CDR3 coding sequence is TGTGCCAGCAGCGTGGATAGCGGGGCCTCCTACAATGAGCAGTTCTTC. Encoded protein: CASSVDSGASYNEQFF.

This clonotype was seen repeatedly, ten times or more. This chain uses TRBV9 with TRBJ2-3; unclear D gene. Germline-derived CDR1 and CDR2 are SGDLS and YYNGEE. Trimming stripped 4 bases from V and 4 bases from J, with 10 bases between. The CDR3 runs to 13 residues. CDR3 amino acids: CASSHNVADTQYF. CDR3 in DNA: TGTGCCAGCAGCCACAATGTGGCAGATACGCAGTATTTT.

In its sample, this clonotype was seen many times. The CDR3 DNA reads TGTGCCAGACTCTCACCGGGACAGACCCTCACAGATACGCAGTATTTT. This codes for CARLSPGQTLTDTQYF. The chain links TRBV14 to TRBJ2-3, with 7 positions matching TRBD1. This CDR3 comprises 16 residues. The trim removed 9 bases at V and 2 bases at J, leaving 14 bases unmatched. Per germline, CDR1 SGHDN and CDR2 FVKESK.

This clonotype came up many times. The chain has TRBV9 and TRBJ2-1; 8 nucleotides line up with TRBD2. This CDR3 contains 15 residues. The junction had 12 bases not matched to a gene; V was cut back by 4 bases and J by 9 bases. The germline V gene encodes CDR1 SGDLS and CDR2 YYNGEE. CDR3 protein: CASSPRHGGAFEQFF. DNA for the CDR3: TGTGCCAGCAGCCCCCGCCACGGGGGGGCTTTTGAGCAGTTCTTC.

This clonotype was counted many times. The chain employs TRBV9 and TRBJ2-7; 9 bases map to TRBD1. V was pared by 0 bases and J by 6 bases, with 4 bases of the junction left unmatched. Germline V lookup: CDR1 SGDLS, CDR2 YYNGEE. The CDR3 is made up of 14 amino acids. The CDR3 coding sequence is TGTGCCAGCAGCGTAGCCTCGACAGGGGGCGAGCAGTACTTC. As protein: CASSVASTGGEQYF.

This clonotype appeared many times. The genes are TRBV9 and TRBJ2-2; 7 bases are shared with TRBD1. This CDR3 has 14 residues. With 3 bases clipped from V and 5 bases from J, the junction kept 4 bases outside the gene matches. Germline V gene lookup returns CDR1 SGDLS and CDR2 YYNGEE. CDR3 sequence reads: CASSAGQLTGELFF. DNA of the CDR3: TGTGCCAGCAGCGCGGGACAGCTAACCGGGGAGCTGTTTTTT.

The sample holds many counts of this clonotype. This chain links TRBV9 with TRBJ2-7; 10 bases line up with TRBD1. The V and J ends lost 0 bases and 7 bases, in that order; junction bases with no gene match: 10. Germline assignment: CDR1 SGDLS and CDR2 YYNGEE. This CDR3 has 16 amino acids. This CDR3 is CASSVEGTGVVSEQYF. DNA of the CDR3: TGTGCCAGCAGCGTAGAGGGGACAGGGGTCGTTAGTGAGCAGTACTTC.